The rows below give T cell receptor beta chains drawn from one sample of a study of T cells in Graves' hyperthyroidism and ophthalmopathy. TCRdb called the multiplex PCR reads again in MiXCR, with one record for every CDR3 protein. The sample has over 700,000 distinct CDR3 sequences; roughly 20% are singletons. Input material: blood. These receptors were collected from a woman in her forties or fifties with Graves' hyperthyroidism that later progressed to Graves' ophthalmopathy. The CDR3 runs from the conserved cysteine through the conserved F or W. D genes are given only for firm matches. Clone size is not always given. Where it is, it says once, few, many or a class for expanded clones.

V gene,clone size,J gene,D gene,CDR3 protein,CDR3 DNA
TRBV12-3/TRBV12-4,many,TRBJ1-2,.,CASSPAGVGYTF,TGTGCCAGCAGTCCAGCAGGGGTGGGCTACACCTTC
TRBV19,once,TRBJ2-1,.,CASSIEGANEQFF,TGTGCCAGTAGTATAGAGGGGGCCAATGAGCAGTTCTTC
TRBV10-3,.,TRBJ2-3,.,CAIREGGSFADTQYF,TGTGCCATCAGGGAAGGGGGGAGTTTCGCAGATACGCAGTATTTT
TRBV30,many,TRBJ2-7,.,CAWSAGNEQYF,TGTGCCTGGAGTGCGGGAAACGAGCAGTACTTC
TRBV5-5,many,TRBJ1-3,.,CASSLRSQHYSGNTIYF,TGTGCCAGCAGCTTGCGATCTCAGCACTACTCTGGAAACACCATATATTTT
TRBV7-8,.,TRBJ1-3,.,CASTHHLTVSGNTIYF,TGTGCCAGTACCCACCATCTGACAGTCTCTGGAAACACCATATATTTT
TRBV29-1,.,TRBJ1-1,.,CSVLKGGGNTEAFF,TGCAGCGTCCTCAAGGGGGGGGGGAACACTGAAGCTTTCTTT
TRBV3-1,many,TRBJ1-5,TRBD1,CASSYQGAGQPQHF,TGTGCCAGCAGCTACCAGGGGGCCGGTCAGCCCCAGCATTTT
TRBV2,many,TRBJ1-6,TRBD1,CASREGQFNSPLHF,TGTGCCAGCAGAGAGGGACAGTTTAATTCACCCCTCCACTTT
TRBV3-1,many,TRBJ2-5,TRBD2,CASTQTGTSVETQYF,TGTGCCAGCACCCAAACCGGGACTAGCGTGGAGACCCAGTACTTC
TRBV2,few,TRBJ2-7,.,CASKKGDTGWVEQYF,TGTGCCAGCAAAAAAGGGGACACGGGCTGGGTCGAGCAGTACTTC
TRBV6-1,many,TRBJ2-2,.,CASSDWGATGELFF,TGTGCCAGCAGTGATTGGGGGGCCACCGGGGAGCTGTTTTTT
TRBV12-3/TRBV12-4,.,TRBJ1-1,.,CASNPSGAEAFF,TGTGCCAGCAATCCCTCGGGTGCTGAAGCTTTCTTT